The source of this T cell receptor (beta chain) is a study of T cells in Graves' hyperthyroidism and ophthalmopathy. Across the study: Peripheral blood specimens were obtained at initial diagnosis, prior to any treatment.

Study conclusions and caveats: Researchers found most expanded thyroid clonotypes above 0.001 in blood as well.

Patients were excluded for uncontrolled infection, other autoimmune disease, pregnancy or lactation. This clonotype was seen repeatedly, ten times or more. Antigen unknown. The CDR3 totals 14 residues. Per germline, CDR1 MNHEY and CDR2 SMNVEV (reference sequence). V shed 6 bases and J shed 4 bases, with 15 bases lying between them. It was RNA transcripts that yielded the amplified TCR beta CDR3 regions. HTBI primers were used for first-round RT-PCR of the TCR CDR3. A single record per CDR3 protein comes from TCRdb applying MiXCR to the multiplex PCR reads. This table has 550,000 to 600,000 distinct CDR3 sequences, 12% to 15% appearing once.

The receptor comes from a woman aged 18 to 35 with Graves' ophthalmopathy. Sample: blood. The rearrangement uses TRBV27 and TRBJ2-5, with a weak D call TRBD1 (5 bases). DNA of the CDR3: TGTGCCAGCAGCCCCTCGGGCAGGGTAGAGACCCAGTACTTC. Translating gives CASSPSGRVETQYF.